These 19 T cell receptor beta chains were sequenced from one sample in a study of molecular identifiers for immune sequencing clone quantification. TCRdb re-called the PCR reads through MiXCR, storing one row per CDR3 protein. The sample consists of about 640,000 distinct CDR3 sequences, approximately 20% of them appearing once. Specimen: naive CD8+ T cells from blood, with Jurkat cell RNA spiked in. Described subset: FACS-sorted CD8+CD4-CCR7+CD45RA+ naive T cells. These receptors all stem from a human donor in good health. Some libraries in this study had Jurkat cell RNA spiked in.

This clonotype turned up a few times. The V and J genes are TRBV5-4 and TRBJ2-2; D is undetermined. V lost 2 bases and J 6 bases, leaving 11 bases between the germline ends. The CDR3 contains 14 residues. The germline V gene has CDR1 SGHNT and CDR2 YYREEE (reference sequence). The CDR3: CASSFARSPGELFF. The CDR3 region has the DNA TGTGCCAGCAGCTTCGCAAGGTCCCCCGGGGAGCTGTTTTTT.

This clonotype was observed at least ten times. The chain recombines TRBV24-1 with TRBJ2-2, with 8 nucleotides matching TRBD1. The J segment lost 3 bases and the V segment lost 4 bases, leaving 9 bases of the junction unmatched. This CDR3 region has 17 residues. CDR1 is KGHDR, CDR2 SFDVKD, per germline. Written as DNA, the CDR3 is TGTGCCACCAGTGACACCTGGCGCAGGGGGCACACCGGGGAGCTGTTTTTT. Protein sequence: CATSDTWRRGHTGELFF.

This clonotype was recorded a few times. V and J are TRBV7-9 and TRBJ2-7; D gene uncertain. The germline V gene encodes CDR1 SEHNR and CDR2 FQNEAQ (reference sequence). The V end was cut by 4 bases, the J end by 5 bases, with 12 bases between. CDR3 size: 13 residues. CDR3 loop: CASSSPSVDEQYF. CDR3 nucleotide sequence: TGTGCCAGCAGCTCCCCAAGCGTCGACGAGCAGTACTTC. The full variable domain, rest sourced from reference TRBV7-9 and TRBJ2-7, is DTGVSQNPRHKITKRGQNVTFRCDPISEHNRLYWYRQTLGQGPEFLTYFQNEAQLEKSRLLSDRFSAERPKGSFSTLEIQRTEQGDSAMYLCASSSPSVDEQYFGPGTRLTVT.

This clonotype was seen ten or more times. The CDR3 DNA sequence: TGTGCCAGCAGCGCGGGACCCCGGGCCAATCAGCCCCAGCATTTT. The encoded protein is CASSAGPRANQPQHF. The V gene is TRBV5-6, the J gene TRBJ1-5; D is perhaps TRBD1 (5 bases). The germline CDR1 and CDR2 sequences are SGHDT and YYEEEE. V shed 4 bases and J shed 3 bases, with 14 bases lying between them. The CDR3 sequence is 15 residues long.

This clonotype was detected ten times or more. The chain couples TRBV11-2 to TRBJ2-7; D is uncertain. CDR3 size: 15 residues. Trimming removed 0 bases at V and 6 bases at J, with 15 bases between. The germline V gene has CDR1 SGHAT and CDR2 FQNNGV. CDR3 residues: CASSLEVASWAEQYF. The CDR3 DNA sequence: TGTGCCAGCAGCTTAGAGGTCGCTAGTTGGGCCGAGCAGTACTTC.

The table lists this clonotype with many counts. The rearrangement joins TRBV6-2 or TRBV6-3 to TRBJ2-6, with D uncertain. Germline lookup yields CDR1 MNHEY and CDR2 SVGEGT. The CDR3 runs 18 residues. The V gene lost 0 bases and the J gene lost 0 bases, with 12 bases spanning the gap. In DNA form, the CDR3 reads TGTGCCAGCAGTTACTCCCGCCCTGCTAGCTCTGGGGCCAACGTCCTGACTTTC. Encoded protein: CASSYSRPASSGANVLTF.

This clonotype was seen once. A much bigger clone sits one base away, suggesting this may be a read error. The chain combines TRBV2 with TRBJ1-6, with TRBD1 identical over 10 bases. With 3 bases clipped from V and 9 bases from J, the junction kept 5 bases outside the gene matches. CDR1 is SNHLY, CDR2 FYNNEI, per germline. CDR3 length: 15 amino acids. CDR3 region: CASSEGTGVPSPLHF. The CDR3 DNA reads TGTGCCAGCAGTGAGGGGACAGGGGTTCCTTCACCCCTCCACTTT.

There are a few counts of this clonotype. V and J are TRBV12-5 and TRBJ2-3, with TRBD1 matching 9 bases. This CDR3 is 17 amino acids long. CDR1 and CDR2 from the germline V gene are LGHNT and FRNRAP. With V trimmed by 3 bases and J by 4 bases, 11 bases remained unmatched. The DNA of the CDR3 is TGTGCTAGTGGTTTCCCCTCGCGGGACAGGGTACCAGATACGCAGTATTTT. Translating gives CASGFPSRDRVPDTQYF.

This clonotype was observed at least ten times. The chain is built from TRBV6-1 and TRBJ1-5, with 8 bases aligning to TRBD1. Looked up from germline, CDR1 is MNHNS and CDR2 is SASEGT. The CDR3 has 17 residues. Trimming removed 0 bases from V and 9 bases from J; junction bases left unmatched: 13. The CDR3 DNA follows: TGTGCCAGCAGTGAAGCGTTCCCCCCCCAGGGGGCCTTGCCCCAGCATTTT. It encodes CASSEAFPPQGALPQHF.

In this sample, this clonotype turned up many times. The V call is TRBV5-5, the J call TRBJ2-7; TRBD1 aligns across 8 bases. Germline CDR1 reads SGHKS; CDR2 reads YYEKEE (reference sequence). Unmatched junction bases numbered 17, after V lost 1 base and J lost 5 bases. This CDR3 is 18 amino acids long. The CDR3 reads CASSLSSRTGFAWDEQYF. As DNA, the CDR3 is TGTGCCAGCAGCTTGAGTAGCCGGACAGGGTTCGCCTGGGACGAGCAGTACTTC.

In this sample, this clonotype turned up many times. The genes are TRBV20-1 and TRBJ1-1; perhaps TRBD1 as D (5 bases). The germline V gene encodes CDR1 DFQATT and CDR2 SNEGSKA (reference sequence). The CDR3 totals 11 residues. The CDR3 reads CSRGLRTEAFF. In nucleotides, the CDR3 is TGCTCAAGGGGACTGAGGACTGAAGCTTTCTTT.

This chain links TRBV27 with TRBJ2-1, with TRBD1 identical over 11 bases. Germline V gene lookup returns CDR1 MNHEY and CDR2 SMNVEV (reference sequence). The length of the CDR3 is 16 residues. The ends lost 5 bases at V and 5 bases at J; junction bases unmatched: 8. DNA for the CDR3: TGTGCCAGCAGTCCATTCGGACAGGGGGCTCACAATGAGCAGTTCTTC. Encoded protein: CASSPFGQGAHNEQFF.

Ten or more counts support this clonotype. The J gene is TRBJ2-7, the V gene TRBV10-3, with TRBD2 as a possible D gene (6 bases). The length of the CDR3 is 15 residues. Germline values: CDR1 ENHRY, CDR2 SYGVKD. Trimming removed 0 bases from V and 0 bases from J, with 9 bases in between. The CDR3 DNA is TGTGCCATCAGTGAGTCCGGGGGTCTCTCCTACGAGCAGTACTTC. Protein: CAISESGGLSYEQYF.

Ten or more counts support this clonotype. The V and J genes are TRBV4-1 and TRBJ2-1; perhaps D is TRBD1 or TRBD2 (5 bases each). The CDR3 sequence is 18 residues long. V was cut by 0 bases and J by 9 bases, with 24 bases left in between. From germline, CDR1 is MGHRA and CDR2 YSYEKL. Here the CDR3 reads CASSQDLRRALGRGEQFF. Written as DNA, the CDR3 is TGCGCCAGCAGCCAAGACCTCCGCAGGGCCCTCGGTCGGGGTGAGCAGTTCTTC.

The chain joins TRBV5-3 to TRBJ1-1, with D possibly TRBD1 on 5 matching bases. TRBV5-3 is noted as an ORF with a role that remains uncertain. With 8 bases removed from V and 0 bases from J, the gap between germline ends came to 14 bases. The CDR3 contains 14 residues. CDR3 nucleotides: TGTGCCAGCAAGGCAGGGTACGTGAACACTGAAGCTTTCTTT. Its protein product is CASKAGYVNTEAFF.

In this sample, this clonotype turned up many times. The V and J genes are TRBV4-3 and TRBJ2-1; 12 nucleotides match TRBD2. The CDR3 consists of 15 residues. The V segment lost 2 bases and the J segment 8 bases; nucleotides outside the gene matches: 4. Germline V gene lookup returns CDR1 LGHNA and CDR2 YSLEER. The chain's CDR3 is CASSQSSGGAYEQFF. CDR3 sequence (DNA): TGCGCCAGCAGCCAATCTAGCGGGGGGGCCTATGAGCAGTTCTTC.

The chain carries TRBV6-2 or TRBV6-3 and TRBJ2-7, with D uncertain. The CDR3 has 14 amino acids. The germline V gene encodes CDR1 MNHEY and CDR2 SVGEGT. Trimming removed 5 bases at V and 2 bases at J, with 13 bases between. CDR3 nucleotide sequence: TGTGCCAGCAGTCCCCCCCGGTTTCCCTACGAGCAGTACTTC. Its protein is CASSPPRFPYEQYF.

This clonotype has at least ten counts. The CDR3 nucleotides are TGTGCCAGCAGCCTCACTCGCATTAGCACAGATACGCAGTATTTT. As protein: CASSLTRISTDTQYF. The gene calls are TRBV27 and TRBJ2-3; D is undetermined. V lost 6 bases and J 0 bases, leaving 13 bases between the germline ends. CDR3 length equals 15 residues. Germline V gene lookup returns CDR1 MNHEY and CDR2 SMNVEV (reference sequence).

This clonotype has ten or more counts. This rearrangement joins TRBV7-9 to TRBJ1-5; 7 bases align to TRBD1. The ends lost 5 bases at V and 6 bases at J; junction bases unmatched: 4. The CDR3 length is 13 residues. The germline gives CDR1 SEHNR, CDR2 FQNEAQ (reference sequence). CDR3 residues: CASSDTGAQPQHF. For the CDR3, the DNA is TGTGCCAGCAGCGATACAGGGGCTCAGCCCCAGCATTTT.